This T cell receptor (beta chain) comes out of a study of cytomegalovirus exposure and HLA in healthy donors. Whole-study results and caveats: That first-cohort TCR clusters tended to co-occur in the roughly 120 validation repertoires was found in a later analysis.

This clone was observed a handful of times. Its specificity is not known. Assay used: immunoSEQ multiplex PCR; TCRdb lists only in-frame clones, some missing. In the table there are 200,000 to 300,000 clones, more than 85% of which are singletons. The donors were part of the roughly 130-subject validation cohort, which stood apart from the approximately 700-subject first cohort. This clonotype originated in a man aged 18-30 years in good health and CMV-seropositive. The sequenced material came from PBMCs.

The CDR3 protein is CASSLAGQITNYGYTF. The DNA of the CDR3 is TGTGCCAGCAGCTTAGCGGGACAGATTACTAACTATGGCTACACCTTC. The V and J genes are TRBV7-9 and TRBJ1-2, with 7 bases identical to TRBD1. The CDR3 totals 16 residues. Per the germline V gene, CDR1 is SEHNR and CDR2 is FQNEAQ (reference sequence). With V trimmed by 0 bases and J by 0 bases, 4 bases remained unmatched.